One and the same sample provided the 16 T cell receptor beta chains below, sequenced in a study of shared clonotypes between healthy human individuals. Clones were sequenced by immunoSEQ multiplex PCR, and TCRdb holds only the in-frame ones, with some missing. The data show approximately 1,000,000 clones, approximately 80% seen once. The sample taken for sequencing was memory CD4+ T cells from PBMCs. Subset given: CD45RA-negative fraction. The source of these receptors is a man between 18 and 35 years old in good health. Some clones in this sample may be carry-over from other donors' samples.

The gene calls are TRBV6-1 and TRBJ1-1; D is possibly TRBD1 (6 bases). This CDR3 contains 13 residues. Trimming took 8 bases from V and 11 from J, leaving 21 bases between them. Germline V gene lookup returns CDR1 MNHNS and CDR2 SASEGT. CDR3 sequence reads: CASVRARGVGAFF. CDR3 DNA: TGTGCCAGCGTTAGGGCTAGGGGGGTAGGGGCTTTCTTT.

V and J are TRBV6-1 and TRBJ2-7; possibly TRBD1 for D (6 bases). The CDR3 runs 14 residues. Germline values: CDR1 MNHNS, CDR2 SASEGT. Trimming shortened V by 4 bases and J by 7 bases, and 17 bases separated the two germline ends. Here the CDR3 DNA reads TGTGCCAGCAGTGCCGCAGGGGCGACGGGTGAGCAGTACTTC. It encodes CASSAAGATGEQYF.

This clone has just one count. Different DNA sequences within this sample yield the same CDR3. The J gene is TRBJ2-7, the V gene TRBV7-8; 7 bases line up with TRBD2. Germline loops: CDR1 SGHVS, CDR2 FQNEAQ. The CDR3 totals 13 residues. Losses at the gene ends were 1 base for V and 3 bases for J; bases not matched to a gene: 0. The CDR3 spells CASSLGGGYEQYF. DNA for the CDR3: TGTGCCAGCAGCTTAGGGGGGGGCTACGAGCAGTACTTC.

This clone was counted a few times. The rearrangement links TRBV7-2 to TRBJ1-2; a weak D match, TRBD1 (6 bases). The germline V and J ends were trimmed by 3 bases and 8 bases, with 13 bases remaining between them. Germline CDR1 and CDR2: SGHTA and FQGNSA. This CDR3 contains 13 residues. CDR3 amino acids: CASSLGAERGYTF. CDR3 DNA sequence: TGTGCCAGCAGCTTGGGGGCCGAGAGGGGCTACACCTTC.

The chain links TRBV2 to TRBJ2-3; D not certain. The V gene's germline CDR1 is SNHLY and CDR2 FYNNEI. The CDR3 runs 15 residues. V shed 5 bases and J shed 0 bases, with 12 bases lying between them. The CDR3 sequence: CASSNQITSTDTQYF. CDR3 nucleotide sequence: TGTGCCAGCAGTAACCAGATAACTAGCACAGATACGCAGTATTTT.

The chain joins TRBV11-2 to TRBJ1-3, with a possible D match to TRBD1 (5 bases). Per germline, CDR1 SGHAT and CDR2 FQNNGV. The CDR3 length is 16 residues. V lost 3 bases, J lost 0 bases, and 12 bases lay in between. This chain's CDR3 is CASSFQQANSGNTIYF. CDR3 sequence (DNA): TGTGCCAGCAGCTTCCAACAGGCAAACTCTGGAAACACCATATATTTT.

This chain joins TRBV6-6 and TRBJ2-7; D perhaps matches TRBD2 (5 bases). Deletions cut 0 bases from V and 6 bases from J, with 9 bases between. The germline V gene has CDR1 MNHNY and CDR2 SVGAGI (reference sequence). The CDR3 length is 13 residues. CDR3 protein: CASSYSRGLEQYF. The CDR3 nucleotides are TGTGCCAGCAGTTACTCACGAGGGCTCGAGCAGTACTTC.

This rearrangement joins TRBV7-2 to TRBJ2-5, with TRBD2 matching 8 bases. Germline CDR1 SGHTA, CDR2 FQGNSA. The CDR3 length is 14 residues. V lost 2 bases to trimming and J lost 9 bases; unmatched junction nucleotides: 8. CDR3 sequence: CASSLLAGSGAQYF. CDR3 nucleotides: TGTGCCAGCAGCTTACTAGCGGGCTCCGGGGCCCAGTACTTC.

The rearrangement uses TRBV9 and TRBJ2-7, with D unresolved. The CDR3 totals 13 residues. CDR1 SGDLS and CDR2 YYNGEE come from the germline V gene. V lost 1 base to trimming and J lost 3 bases, with 8 bases between them. CDR3 region: CASSVTDDYEQYF. CDR3 in DNA: TGTGCCAGCAGCGTAACAGACGACTACGAGCAGTACTTC. Using reference TRBV9 and TRBJ2-7 for the parts outside the CDR3, the full variable domain is DSGVTQTPKHLITATGQRVTLRCSPRSGDLSVYWYQQSLDQGLQFLIQYYNGEERAKGNILERFSAQQFPDLHSELNLSSLELGDSALYFCASSVTDDYEQYFGPGTRLTVT.

This clone was seen once. This sample also contains other DNA sequences that code for the same CDR3. This rearrangement joins TRBV28 to TRBJ2-3; 8 bases agree with TRBD1. After removal of 4 bases from V and 1 base from J, the junction contained 4 bases not matched to a gene. The germline CDR1 and CDR2 sequences are MDHEN and SYDVKM. The CDR3 extends over 15 amino acids. CDR3 loop: CASSSPGQGTDTQYF. The CDR3 nucleotides read TGTGCCAGCAGTTCACCGGGACAGGGCACAGATACGCAGTATTTT.

This chain uses TRBV14 with TRBJ2-5, with no clear D. The CDR3 runs to 14 residues. Trimming left V 3 bases short and J 5 bases short, with 13 bases between. CDR1 is SGHDN, CDR2 FVKESK, per germline. The CDR3 reads CASSQGLKLETQYF. Written as DNA, the CDR3 is TGTGCCAGCAGCCAGGGTCTTAAGCTGGAGACCCAGTACTTC.

The chain is built from TRBV6-6 and TRBJ1-1; D remains ambiguous. The V and J ends lost 4 bases and 5 bases respectively, with 11 bases between them. Germline CDR1 and CDR2: MNHNY and SVGAGI (reference sequence). This CDR3 spans 13 amino acids. DNA of the CDR3: TGTGCCAGCAGTTCCCCCACAAGGACTGAAGCTTTCTTT. It yields the protein CASSSPTRTEAFF.

J is TRBJ2-7 and V is TRBV5-1; 12 bases map to TRBD2. J was trimmed by 7 bases and V by 6 bases; bases with no gene match: 8. From germline, CDR1 is SGHRS and CDR2 YFSETQ. The CDR3 spans 14 residues. Here the CDR3 reads CASTSSGRAGEQYF. The CDR3 DNA reads TGCGCCAGCACCTCTAGCGGGAGGGCCGGGGAGCAGTACTTC.

This clone was counted only a few times. The J gene is TRBJ1-1, the V gene TRBV5-6; 12 positions match TRBD1. The CDR3 loop spans 13 amino acids. In germline, CDR1 is SGHDT, CDR2 YYEEEE. Trimming removed 4 bases from V and 11 bases from J; junction bases left unmatched: 6. The CDR3 DNA sequence: TGTGCCAGCAGCGCCCGGGACAGGGGGCCGGCTTTCTTT. The encoded protein is CASSARDRGPAFF.

The V call is TRBV5-1, the J call TRBJ1-4; possibly TRBD1 for D (6 bases). This CDR3 has 15 amino acids. V was clipped by 0 bases and J by 5 bases, with 11 bases between them. Germline CDR1 and CDR2: SGHRS and YFSETQ. The CDR3 loop reads CASSLVSGANEKLFF. CDR3 bases: TGCGCCAGCAGCTTGGTGTCAGGGGCAAATGAAAAACTGTTTTTT.

This rearrangement joins TRBV5-6 to TRBJ1-1; D gene uncertain. This CDR3 region has 16 residues. Trimming pared 6 bases from V and 2 bases from J, leaving 20 bases between. Germline V gene data show CDR1 as SGHDT and CDR2 as YYEEEE. CDR3 coding DNA: TGTGCCAGCATCCGCGGGTCTCGATCCTATAACACTGAAGCTTTCTTT. Translation: CASIRGSRSYNTEAFF.